This T cell receptor (beta chain) was profiled in a study of shared clonotypes between healthy human individuals. TCRdb keeps only in-frame clones here, not all; method: immunoSEQ multiplex PCR. The sample has 2 million to 3 million clones; approximately 93% are singletons. Findings and caveats of the study: Donor clonotype sharing was expected to depend on sequencing depth.

This CDR3 has 15 amino acids. Germline lookup yields CDR1 ENHRY and CDR2 SYGVKD. The junction had 4 bases not matched to a gene; V was cut back by 4 bases and J by 2 bases. Of note for this clone: Its antigen is undetermined.

The rearrangement joins TRBV10-3 to TRBJ2-5; 10 bases align to TRBD2. Source material: naive CD4+ T cells from PBMCs. The sample's subset: CD45RA+ positively selected. This TCR was sampled from a man aged 18-30 years in good health. Some clones in this sample may be carry-over from other donors' samples. The CDR3 spells CAISGLAGAQETQYF. In DNA, the CDR3 is TGTGCCATCAGTGGTCTAGCGGGGGCTCAAGAGACCCAGTACTTC.